What follows is one TCR beta chain and its context. With 0 bases removed from V and 0 bases from J, the gap between germline ends came to 9 bases. The CDR3 loop spans 15 amino acids. CDR1 SGDLS and CDR2 YYNGEE come from the germline V gene. The source of the sample is a study of blood T cell repertoires in COVID-19. Study in general: Acute and convalescent COVID-19 specimens originated in the United States, Italy and Spain.

Source study methods: Amplification of reference gene primers was used by the study to estimate nucleated cell counts. Profiled with immunoSEQ multiplex PCR; TCRdb holds only in-frame clones, not every one. V and J calls and clone size are copied from that table; D and trimming were computed from the DNA. The sample gives approximately 250,000 clones, 91% of which show up once; 2.5% to 3% is in the top ten. The study recruited people aged roughly 18 to 95 years across more than 20 US areas. Clinical history reported by participants formed the basis on which cohorts were assigned. This chain uses TRBV9 with TRBJ1-1; possibly TRBD1 for D (6 bases). The sequence was obtained from a middle-aged man who had been exposed to COVID-19. The sample consisted of PBMCs or T cells enriched from blood (not recorded which). DNA for the CDR3: TGTGCCAGCAGCGTAGGTGGGGGCTTGAACACTGAAGCTTTCTTT. It encodes CASSVGGGLNTEAFF.